A selection of T cell receptor beta chains follows, all from one sample in a study of CD8+CD57+ T cells in acquired aplastic anemia. TCRdb analysed the reads with MiXCR anew, one entry per CDR3 protein. Here the sample spans some 170,000 distinct CDR3 sequences, around 50% being singletons. Source material: sorted CD4+, CD8+, or CD8+CD57+ T cells (not recorded which) from PBMCs. The receptors come from a human donor with aplastic anemia. Both conserved end residues are part of each CDR3. D genes are given only for firm matches. Part of the rows lack a size; the others show once, few, many or a class for expanded clones.

V: TRBV12-3/TRBV12-4; D: -; J: TRBJ1-2; size: many; CDR3: CASRGTVGGYTF; DNA: TGTGCCAGCAGAGGGACCGTTGGAGGCTACACCTTC
V: TRBV5-1; D: -; J: TRBJ2-5; size: many; CDR3: CASSPQTGVGETQYF; DNA: TGCGCCAGCAGCCCTCAGACAGGAGTGGGGGAGACCCAGTACTTC
V: TRBV9; D: -; J: TRBJ2-2; size: many; CDR3: CASSVEEGRITGELFF; DNA: TGTGCCAGCAGCGTAGAGGAGGGGCGGATCACCGGGGAGCTGTTTTTT
V: TRBV15; D: -; J: TRBJ2-5; size: once; CDR3: CATSTRMETQYF; DNA: TGTGCCACTTCGACTCGCATGGAGACCCAGTACTTC
V: TRBV20-1; D: TRBD2; J: TRBJ2-1; size: once; CDR3: CSASQLAGAYNEQFF; DNA: TGCAGTGCTAGTCAACTAGCGGGAGCCTACAATGAGCAGTTCTTC
V: TRBV24-1; D: TRBD1; J: TRBJ2-2; size: -; CDR3: CATSDFRGHGELFF; DNA: TGTGCCACCAGTGATTTCAGGGGGCACGGGGAGCTGTTTTTT
V: TRBV13; D: -; J: TRBJ1-3; size: many; CDR3: CASSLYSSGNTIYF; DNA: TGTGCCAGCAGCTTATATAGCTCTGGAAACACCATATATTTT
V: TRBV18; D: -; J: TRBJ1-2; size: -; CDR3: CASSPPGGNGYTF; DNA: TGTGCCAGCTCACCACCGGGAGGAAATGGCTACACCTTC
V: TRBV5-1; D: TRBD1; J: TRBJ1-3; size: many; CDR3: CASSVTGQGDGNTIYF; DNA: TGCGCCAGCAGTGTTACGGGACAGGGGGACGGAAACACCATATATTTT
V: TRBV24-1; D: -; J: TRBJ1-1; size: -; CDR3: CATSDTVNTEAFF; DNA: TGTGCCACCAGTGATACGGTCAACACTGAAGCTTTCTTT
V: TRBV10-3; D: TRBD1; J: TRBJ2-3; size: -; CDR3: CATRGTGSPDTQYF; DNA: TGTGCCACGCGAGGGACAGGGTCGCCAGATACGCAGTATTTT
V: TRBV2; D: -; J: TRBJ1-5; size: -; CDR3: CASSAIKDQPQHF; DNA: TGTGCCAGCAGTGCCATCAAAGATCAGCCCCAGCATTTT
V: TRBV3-1; D: -; J: TRBJ2-5; size: few; CDR3: CASSQRGGGQEETQYF; DNA: TGTGCCAGCAGCCAAAGGGGGGGGGGACAGGAAGAGACCCAGTACTTC
V: TRBV6-5; D: -; J: TRBJ2-2; size: many; CDR3: CASSLPTGELFF; DNA: TGTGCCAGCAGTTTACCGACCGGGGAGCTGTTTTTT
V: TRBV7-2; D: -; J: TRBJ1-1; size: -; CDR3: CASSLYRNTEAFF; DNA: TGTGCCAGCAGCCTATACCGGAACACTGAAGCTTTCTTT
V: TRBV10-2; D: -; J: TRBJ1-6; size: -; CDR3: CASGQTAYNNSPLHF; DNA: TGCGCCAGCGGGCAGACAGCTTACAATAATTCACCCCTCCACTTT
V: TRBV10-3; D: -; J: TRBJ2-1; size: many; CDR3: CAIRTSGPDEQFF; DNA: TGTGCCATCAGAACCAGCGGACCGGATGAGCAGTTCTTC
V: TRBV14; D: -; J: TRBJ2-5; size: many; CDR3: CASSQGRETQYF; DNA: TGTGCCAGCAGCCAAGGTAGAGAGACCCAGTACTTC
V: TRBV13; D: -; J: TRBJ2-3; size: many; CDR3: CASSQKDTQYF; DNA: TGTGCCAGCAGCCAAAAAGATACGCAGTATTTT
V: TRBV2; D: -; J: TRBJ1-2; size: -; CDR3: CASSDEYSSTF; DNA: TGTGCCAGCAGTGATGAGTACAGCTCCACCTTC
V: TRBV29-1; D: -; J: TRBJ2-5; size: many; CDR3: CSVGSGETQYF; DNA: TGCAGCGTTGGGAGCGGGGAGACCCAGTACTTC
V: TRBV19; D: -; J: TRBJ2-5; size: many; CDR3: CASSEGGNRETQYF; DNA: TGTGCCAGTAGTGAAGGGGGTAATAGGGAGACCCAGTACTTC
V: TRBV7-2; D: TRBD1; J: TRBJ1-6; size: few; CDR3: CASSAPGQGESPLHF; DNA: TGTGCCAGCAGCGCCCCCGGACAGGGGGAATCACCCCTCCACTTT
V: TRBV6-5; D: TRBD2; J: TRBJ2-7; size: many; CDR3: CASSYSRRGYEQYF; DNA: TGTGCCAGCAGTTACTCTAGGCGGGGGTACGAGCAGTACTTC
V: TRBV9; D: TRBD1; J: TRBJ1-1; size: -; CDR3: CASSASTGEAFF; DNA: TGTGCCAGCAGCGCCTCGACAGGGGAAGCTTTCTTT
V: TRBV20-1; D: -; J: TRBJ1-2; size: -; CDR3: CSARDPWCFQSDWANYGYTF; DNA: TGCAGTGCTAGAGATCCATGGTGTTTCCAGAGTGATTGGGCTAACTATGGCTACACCTTC
V: TRBV25-1; D: -; J: TRBJ2-5; size: -; CDR3: CASSPLGGFNETQYF; DNA: TGTGCCAGCAGTCCCCTAGGGGGTTTCAACGAGACCCAGTACTTC
V: TRBV19; D: -; J: TRBJ1-2; size: -; CDR3: CASSIGSSYGYTF; DNA: TGTGCCAGTAGTATTGGGAGTAGCTATGGCTACACCTTC
V: TRBV7-9; D: -; J: TRBJ1-2; size: -; CDR3: CASSLTGGRDGYTF; DNA: TGTGCCAGCAGCTTAACGGGGGGCCGTGATGGCTACACCTTC
V: TRBV19; D: TRBD1; J: TRBJ1-1; size: many; CDR3: CASSLRQGTEAFF; DNA: TGTGCCAGTAGCCTCAGACAGGGCACTGAAGCTTTCTTT
V: TRBV6-5; D: -; J: TRBJ1-1; size: many; CDR3: CASSYTGGNTEAFF; DNA: TGTGCCAGCAGTTACACGGGAGGGAACACTGAAGCTTTCTTT
V: TRBV7-6; D: TRBD1; J: TRBJ2-7; size: once; CDR3: CASSFEGTGAYEQYF; DNA: TGTGCCAGCAGCTTCGAAGGGACAGGAGCCTACGAGCAGTACTTC
V: TRBV15; D: -; J: TRBJ2-6; size: once; CDR3: CATSLRQGSGANVLTF; DNA: TGTGCCACCAGCCTTCGTCAGGGCTCTGGGGCCAACGTCCTGACTTTC
V: TRBV9; D: TRBD2; J: TRBJ2-7; size: many; CDR3: CASSVTSGGTYEQYF; DNA: TGTGCCAGCAGCGTAACTAGCGGGGGGACCTACGAGCAGTACTTC
V: TRBV12-3/TRBV12-4; D: -; J: TRBJ2-5; size: many; CDR3: CASSLVLRAGEETQYF; DNA: TGTGCCAGCAGTTTGGTTCTGAGGGCAGGGGAAGAGACCCAGTACTTC
V: TRBV6-1; D: -; J: TRBJ2-1; size: many; CDR3: CASSEYGRRYNEQFF; DNA: TGTGCCAGCAGTGAATACGGCAGACGTTACAATGAGCAGTTCTTC
V: TRBV20-1; D: TRBD2; J: TRBJ2-3; size: -; CDR3: CSARPPKGTSGADTQYF; DNA: TGCAGTGCTAGACCTCCCAAAGGGACTAGCGGGGCAGATACGCAGTATTTT
V: TRBV19; D: TRBD1; J: TRBJ2-2; size: -; CDR3: CASSSDRGYTGELFF; DNA: TGTGCCAGTAGTAGTGACAGGGGATACACCGGGGAGCTGTTTTTT
V: TRBV11-2; D: -; J: TRBJ2-7; size: -; CDR3: CASSIQTGASPYEQYF; DNA: TGTGCCAGCAGCATACAAACCGGGGCCTCCCCCTACGAGCAGTACTTC
V: TRBV20-1; D: -; J: TRBJ1-1; size: -; CDR3: CSARDLGYTDEAFF; DNA: TGCAGTGCTAGAGATCTAGGTTACACGGATGAAGCTTTCTTT
V: TRBV3-1; D: -; J: TRBJ2-5; size: many; CDR3: CASSPLVIGQETQYF; DNA: TGTGCCAGCAGCCCTTTGGTAATAGGGCAAGAGACCCAGTACTTC
V: TRBV6-1; D: -; J: TRBJ1-6; size: many; CDR3: CASRPGGNSPLHF; DNA: TGTGCCAGCAGACCCGGGGGGAATTCACCCCTCCACTTT
V: TRBV10-3; D: TRBD1; J: TRBJ1-1; size: -; CDR3: CAISASGQGLDSYTEAFF; DNA: TGTGCCATCAGTGCATCGGGACAGGGGTTAGATTCGTACACTGAAGCTTTCTTT